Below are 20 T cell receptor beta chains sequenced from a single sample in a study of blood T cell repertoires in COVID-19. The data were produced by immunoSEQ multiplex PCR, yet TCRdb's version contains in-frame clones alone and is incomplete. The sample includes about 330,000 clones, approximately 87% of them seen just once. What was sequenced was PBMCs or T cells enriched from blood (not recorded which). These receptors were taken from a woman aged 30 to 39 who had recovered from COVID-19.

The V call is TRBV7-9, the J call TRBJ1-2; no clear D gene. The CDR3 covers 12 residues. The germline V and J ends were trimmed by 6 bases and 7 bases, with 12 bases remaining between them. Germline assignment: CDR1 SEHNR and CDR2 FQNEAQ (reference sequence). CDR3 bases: TGTGCCAGCAGAACCTGGGCGCCTGGCTACACCTTC. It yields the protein CASRTWAPGYTF.

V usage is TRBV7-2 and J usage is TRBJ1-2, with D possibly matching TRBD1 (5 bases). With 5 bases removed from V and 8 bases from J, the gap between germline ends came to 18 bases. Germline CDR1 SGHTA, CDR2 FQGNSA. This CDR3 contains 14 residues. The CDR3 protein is CASSTRRGGAGYTF. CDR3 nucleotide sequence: TGTGCCAGCAGCACGCGTCGGGGAGGGGCCGGCTACACCTTC.

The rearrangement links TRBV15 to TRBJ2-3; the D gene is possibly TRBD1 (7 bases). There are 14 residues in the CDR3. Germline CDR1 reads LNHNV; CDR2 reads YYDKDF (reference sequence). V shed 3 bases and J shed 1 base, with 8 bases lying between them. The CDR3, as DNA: TGTGCCACCAGCAGCAGGGGGGGCACAGATACGCAGTATTTT. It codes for CATSSRGGTDTQYF.

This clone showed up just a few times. The CDR3 sequence is CASRLYQGLYGYTF. DNA for the CDR3: TGCGCCAGCAGGCTGTATCAGGGCCTCTATGGCTACACCTTC. The chain carries TRBV5-1 and TRBJ1-2; D perhaps matches TRBD1 (5 bases). The CDR3 is 14 residues long. Germline CDR1 reads SGHRS; CDR2 reads YFSETQ. V was pared by 5 bases and J by 4 bases, with 15 bases between.

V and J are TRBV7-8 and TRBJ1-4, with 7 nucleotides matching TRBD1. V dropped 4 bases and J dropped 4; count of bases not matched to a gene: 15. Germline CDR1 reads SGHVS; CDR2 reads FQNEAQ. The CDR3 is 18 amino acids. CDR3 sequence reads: CASSSDRPHVAINEKLFF. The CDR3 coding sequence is TGTGCCAGCAGCTCGGACAGGCCACACGTTGCAATTAATGAAAAACTGTTTTTT.

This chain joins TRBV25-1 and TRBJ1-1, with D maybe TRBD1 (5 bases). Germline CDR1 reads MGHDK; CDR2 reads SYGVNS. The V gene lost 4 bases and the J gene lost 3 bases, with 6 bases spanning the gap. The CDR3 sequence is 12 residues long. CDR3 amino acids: CASSVGDTEAFF. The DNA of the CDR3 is TGTGCCAGCAGTGTAGGGGACACTGAAGCTTTCTTT.

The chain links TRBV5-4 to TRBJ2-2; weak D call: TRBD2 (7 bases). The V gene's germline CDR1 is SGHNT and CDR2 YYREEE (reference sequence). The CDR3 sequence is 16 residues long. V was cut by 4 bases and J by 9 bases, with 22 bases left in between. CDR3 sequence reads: CASSRLGGGVSRELFF. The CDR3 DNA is TGTGCCAGCAGCCGCCTAGGGGGAGGGGTGAGCAGGGAGCTGTTTTTT.

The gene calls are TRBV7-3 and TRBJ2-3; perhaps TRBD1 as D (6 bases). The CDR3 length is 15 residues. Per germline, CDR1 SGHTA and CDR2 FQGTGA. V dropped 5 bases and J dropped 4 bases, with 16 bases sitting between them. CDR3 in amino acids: CASSQQGLVSDTQYF. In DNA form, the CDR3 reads TGTGCCAGCAGCCAGCAGGGGCTTGTCTCAGATACGCAGTATTTT.

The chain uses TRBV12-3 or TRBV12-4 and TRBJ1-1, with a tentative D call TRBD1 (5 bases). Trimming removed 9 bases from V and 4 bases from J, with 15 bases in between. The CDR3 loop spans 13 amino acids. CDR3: CASTSRGITEAFF. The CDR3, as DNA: TGTGCCAGTACATCAAGGGGTATCACTGAAGCTTTCTTT.

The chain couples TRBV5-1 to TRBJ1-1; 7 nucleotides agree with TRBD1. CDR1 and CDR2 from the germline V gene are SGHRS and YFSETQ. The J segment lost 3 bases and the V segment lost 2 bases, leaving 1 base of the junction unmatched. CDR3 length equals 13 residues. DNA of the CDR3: TGCGCCAGCAGCTTAGGACAGGACACTGAAGCTTTCTTT. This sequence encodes CASSLGQDTEAFF. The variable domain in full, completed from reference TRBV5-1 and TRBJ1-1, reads KAGVTQTPRYLIKTRGQQVTLSCSPISGHRSVSWYQQTPGQGLQFLFEYFSETQRNKGNFPGRFSGRQFSNSRSEMNVSTLELGDSALYLCASSLGQDTEAFFGQGTRLTVV.

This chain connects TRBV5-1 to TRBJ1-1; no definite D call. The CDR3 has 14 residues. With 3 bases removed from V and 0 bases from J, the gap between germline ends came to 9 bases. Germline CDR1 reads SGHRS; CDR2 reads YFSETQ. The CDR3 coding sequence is TGCGCCAGCAGCTCGTTGGGCCTGAACACTGAAGCTTTCTTT. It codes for CASSSLGLNTEAFF.

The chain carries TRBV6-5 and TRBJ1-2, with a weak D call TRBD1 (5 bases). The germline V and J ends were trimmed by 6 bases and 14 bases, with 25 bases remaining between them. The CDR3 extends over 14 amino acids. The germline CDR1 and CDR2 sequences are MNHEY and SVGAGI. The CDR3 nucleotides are TGTGCCAGCAGGATGGGGGGAAAATCATATCATAGGACCTTC. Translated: CASRMGGKSYHRTF.

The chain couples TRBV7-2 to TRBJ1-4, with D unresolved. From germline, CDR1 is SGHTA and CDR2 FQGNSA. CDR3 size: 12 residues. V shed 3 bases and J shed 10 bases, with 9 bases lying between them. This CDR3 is CASSFSRGKLFF. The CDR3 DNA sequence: TGTGCCAGCAGCTTTAGTCGCGGAAAACTGTTTTTT.

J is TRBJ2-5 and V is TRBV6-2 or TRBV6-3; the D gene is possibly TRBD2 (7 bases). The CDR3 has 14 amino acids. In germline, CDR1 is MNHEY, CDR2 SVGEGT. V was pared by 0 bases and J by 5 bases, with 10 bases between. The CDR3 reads CASSYSRGLETQYF. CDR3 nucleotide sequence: TGTGCCAGCAGTTACTCGCGGGGGCTGGAGACCCAGTACTTC.

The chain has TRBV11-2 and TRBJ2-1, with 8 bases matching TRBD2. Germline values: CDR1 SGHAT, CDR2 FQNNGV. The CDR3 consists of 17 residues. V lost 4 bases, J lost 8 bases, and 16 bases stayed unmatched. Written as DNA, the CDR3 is TGTGCCAGCAGCTCCCGACTCTCAGCGGGGGTGGGGGATGAGCAGTTCTTC. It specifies CASSSRLSAGVGDEQFF.

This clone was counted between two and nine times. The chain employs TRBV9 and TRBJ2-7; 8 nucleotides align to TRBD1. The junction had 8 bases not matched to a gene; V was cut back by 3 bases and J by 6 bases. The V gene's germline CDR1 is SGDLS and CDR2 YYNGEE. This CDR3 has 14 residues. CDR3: CASSGRTGLGEQYF. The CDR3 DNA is TGTGCCAGCAGCGGGCGGACAGGGCTAGGCGAGCAGTACTTC.

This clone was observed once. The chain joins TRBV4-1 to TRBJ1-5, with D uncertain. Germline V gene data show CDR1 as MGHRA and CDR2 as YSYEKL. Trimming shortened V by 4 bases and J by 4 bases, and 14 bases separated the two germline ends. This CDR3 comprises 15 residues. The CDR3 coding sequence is TGCGCCAGCAGCCTAGCGGGAGCGGTAAATCAGCCCCAGCATTTT. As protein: CASSLAGAVNQPQHF.

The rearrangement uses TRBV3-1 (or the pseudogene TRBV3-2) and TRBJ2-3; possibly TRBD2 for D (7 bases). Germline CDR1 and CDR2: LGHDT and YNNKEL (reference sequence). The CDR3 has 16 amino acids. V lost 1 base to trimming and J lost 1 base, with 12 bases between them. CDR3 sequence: CASSQVGGRGTDTQYF. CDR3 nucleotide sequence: TGTGCCAGCAGCCAAGTGGGGGGGCGGGGCACAGATACGCAGTATTTT.

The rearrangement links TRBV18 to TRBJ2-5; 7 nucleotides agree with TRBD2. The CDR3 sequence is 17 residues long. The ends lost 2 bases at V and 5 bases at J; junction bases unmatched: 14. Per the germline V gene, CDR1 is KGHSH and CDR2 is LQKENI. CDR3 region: CASSPRGLAAAGETQYF. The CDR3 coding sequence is TGTGCCAGCTCACCAAGGGGTCTAGCGGCCGCAGGGGAGACCCAGTACTTC.

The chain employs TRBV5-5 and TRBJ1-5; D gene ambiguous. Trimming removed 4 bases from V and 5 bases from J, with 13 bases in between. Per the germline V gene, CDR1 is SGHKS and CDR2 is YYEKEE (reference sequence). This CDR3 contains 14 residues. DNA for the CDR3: TGTGCCAGCAGCAGATTTTTAGGAGATCAGCCCCAGCATTTT. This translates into CASSRFLGDQPQHF.